A selection of T cell receptor beta chains follows, all from one sample in a study of blood T cell repertoires in COVID-19. Assay used: immunoSEQ multiplex PCR; TCRdb lists only in-frame clones, some missing. The top ten hold approximately 4.9% of the sample, which has about 200,000 clones, 83% seen once. Sequenced sample: PBMCs or T cells enriched from blood (not recorded which). The source of these receptors is a woman aged 50 to 60 who had been exposed to COVID-19. CDR3s include the opening cysteine and the closing phenylalanine or tryptophan. The D gene is left open where the match is weak. Expanded clones are given a class, and other clones once, few, many or no size at all.

cdr3_nt: TGTGCCAGCAGCCCCTACTCCGGGACAGGGTTGCCCTCTGGGGCCAACGTCCTGACTTTC
cdr3_aa: CASSPYSGTGLPSGANVLTF
d_call: TRBD1
clone_size: .
j_call: TRBJ2-6
v_call: TRBV7-8

cdr3_nt: TGTGCCAGCAGGGGGAGGACTGAAGCTTTCTTT
cdr3_aa: CASRGRTEAFF
d_call: .
clone_size: .
j_call: TRBJ1-1
v_call: TRBV12-3/TRBV12-4

cdr3_nt: TGTGCCAGCAGTCCCCTAGCGAGCACCTACGAGCAGTACTTC
cdr3_aa: CASSPLASTYEQYF
d_call: .
clone_size: .
j_call: TRBJ2-7
v_call: TRBV2

cdr3_nt: TGTGCCAGCAGCCTGACAGGGGGCAACGGGGAGCTGTTTTTT
cdr3_aa: CASSLTGGNGELFF
d_call: TRBD1
clone_size: once
j_call: TRBJ2-2
v_call: TRBV7-2

cdr3_nt: TGTGCCACCAGTGAGGGTAGAGGATTGTGTTTT
cdr3_aa: CATSEGRGLCF
d_call: .
clone_size: .
j_call: TRBJ1-1
v_call: TRBV24-1

cdr3_nt: TGTGCCAGTAGGTTGAGTCCGGGTCTACTCAATCAGCCCCAGCATTTT
cdr3_aa: CASRLSPGLLNQPQHF
d_call: .
clone_size: once
j_call: TRBJ1-5
v_call: TRBV19

cdr3_nt: TGTGCCAGCCAAATTCGACAGGCAAACACCATATATTTT
cdr3_aa: CASQIRQANTIYF
d_call: .
clone_size: .
j_call: TRBJ1-3
v_call: TRBV12-3/TRBV12-4

cdr3_nt: TGTGCCAGCAGTCCAGGGGGCACTGAAGCTTTCTTT
cdr3_aa: CASSPGGTEAFF
d_call: TRBD1
clone_size: .
j_call: TRBJ1-1
v_call: TRBV12-3/TRBV12-4

cdr3_nt: TGTGCCAGCAGCTTGTGGAATTTCCAGGGCACAAGGGGGTACACCTTC
cdr3_aa: CASSLWNFQGTRGYTF
d_call: .
clone_size: .
j_call: TRBJ1-2
v_call: TRBV5-4

cdr3_nt: TGTGCCAGCAGCAAGGGGGCCTACAAGAACACTGAAGCTTTCTTT
cdr3_aa: CASSKGAYKNTEAFF
d_call: TRBD1
clone_size: .
j_call: TRBJ1-1
v_call: TRBV7-2

cdr3_nt: TGTGCCAGCAGCTTATACTGGGGCCCCCAAGAGACCCAGTACTTC
cdr3_aa: CASSLYWGPQETQYF
d_call: .
clone_size: .
j_call: TRBJ2-5
v_call: TRBV7-2

cdr3_nt: TGTGCCAGCAGCTTTTCGGAAGAGACCCAGTACTTC
cdr3_aa: CASSFSEETQYF
d_call: .
clone_size: .
j_call: TRBJ2-5
v_call: TRBV7-8

cdr3_nt: TGTGCCAGCAGTTTAGCACAGGGCTATGGCTACACCTTC
cdr3_aa: CASSLAQGYGYTF
d_call: .
clone_size: few
j_call: TRBJ1-2
v_call: TRBV12-3/TRBV12-4

cdr3_nt: TGTGCCAGCAGCGTTCTACCGGGACGGGGGAAAGAAAAACTGTTTTTT
cdr3_aa: CASSVLPGRGKEKLFF
d_call: .
clone_size: .
j_call: TRBJ1-4
v_call: TRBV9

cdr3_nt: TGTGCCAGCTCTCAGGGGGCCACCAGTAACTATGGCTACACCTTC
cdr3_aa: CASSQGATSNYGYTF
d_call: TRBD1
clone_size: .
j_call: TRBJ1-2
v_call: TRBV18

cdr3_nt: TGTGCCAGTAGCTCCGACAGGGCCACTGAAGCTTTCTTT
cdr3_aa: CASSSDRATEAFF
d_call: TRBD1
clone_size: .
j_call: TRBJ1-1
v_call: TRBV19

cdr3_nt: TGTGCCAGCACTAGAGGGGGACAGGTAAACAATGAGCAGTTCTTC
cdr3_aa: CASTRGGQVNNEQFF
d_call: TRBD1
clone_size: .
j_call: TRBJ2-1
v_call: TRBV7-9

cdr3_nt: TGTGCCAGTAGTATAGGCGGGTCGGGTGGCACTGAAGCTTTCTTT
cdr3_aa: CASSIGGSGGTEAFF
d_call: .
clone_size: .
j_call: TRBJ1-1
v_call: TRBV19

cdr3_nt: TGTGCTAGTGGTTGGGGGACAGGGGGAGTCGTCTTCTCCTACGAGCAGTACTTC
cdr3_aa: CASGWGTGGVVFSYEQYF
d_call: TRBD1
clone_size: .
j_call: TRBJ2-7
v_call: TRBV12-5

cdr3_nt: TGTGCCATCGGGGGGGCGAACACCGGGGAGCTGTTTTTT
cdr3_aa: CAIGGANTGELFF
d_call: TRBD2
clone_size: .
j_call: TRBJ2-2
v_call: TRBV12-3/TRBV12-4

cdr3_nt: TGTGCCAGCTCCCTACGGACAGCGTCCACTGAAGCTTTCTTT
cdr3_aa: CASSLRTASTEAFF
d_call: .
clone_size: .
j_call: TRBJ1-1
v_call: TRBV18

cdr3_nt: TGTGCCAGCAGCTTCCAGGGGGCCAGTGTCACTGAAGCTTTCTTT
cdr3_aa: CASSFQGASVTEAFF
d_call: TRBD1
clone_size: .
j_call: TRBJ1-1
v_call: TRBV5-6

cdr3_nt: TGCGCCAGCAGCCAACAGGGGGAGGGAGAAGAGACCCAGTACTTC
cdr3_aa: CASSQQGEGEETQYF
d_call: .
clone_size: few
j_call: TRBJ2-5
v_call: TRBV5-1

cdr3_nt: TGCAGCGTTGGCACGGGGGGAGGTCTCGACTATGGCTACACCTTC
cdr3_aa: CSVGTGGGLDYGYTF
d_call: .
clone_size: .
j_call: TRBJ1-2
v_call: TRBV29-1

cdr3_nt: TGTGCCAGCAGTGAAAGAAGGACAGGGTCCGGGGAGCTGTTTTTT
cdr3_aa: CASSERRTGSGELFF
d_call: TRBD1
clone_size: .
j_call: TRBJ2-2
v_call: TRBV2

cdr3_nt: TGTGCCAGCAGGCGGGGCGGAAGCTCTGGGGCCAACGTCCTGACTTTC
cdr3_aa: CASRRGGSSGANVLTF
d_call: .
clone_size: .
j_call: TRBJ2-6
v_call: TRBV5-6

cdr3_nt: TGTGCCAGCAGTTACTCGAAGGGGAGCACAGATACGCAGTATTTT
cdr3_aa: CASSYSKGSTDTQYF
d_call: .
clone_size: .
j_call: TRBJ2-3
v_call: TRBV6-6

cdr3_nt: TGCGCCAGCAGCCAAGAAGGCGGGTTAGAATACAATGAGCAGTTCTTC
cdr3_aa: CASSQEGGLEYNEQFF
d_call: .
clone_size: .
j_call: TRBJ2-1
v_call: TRBV4-1

cdr3_nt: TGTGCCAGCAGCCTAACCCGGGACAGTGGCTACACCTTC
cdr3_aa: CASSLTRDSGYTF
d_call: TRBD1
clone_size: .
j_call: TRBJ1-2
v_call: TRBV6-2/TRBV6-3

cdr3_nt: TGCGCCAGCAGCCCTCGAGAGGTTTTCAATACGCAGTATTTT
cdr3_aa: CASSPREVFNTQYF
d_call: .
clone_size: .
j_call: TRBJ2-3
v_call: TRBV5-1

cdr3_nt: TGCGCCAGCAGCTTCAGGGTTAGCAATCAGCCCCAGCATTTT
cdr3_aa: CASSFRVSNQPQHF
d_call: .
clone_size: .
j_call: TRBJ1-5
v_call: TRBV5-1

cdr3_nt: TGCGCCAGCAGCTTGTTTTGGGCCGAAGAGACCCAGTACTTC
cdr3_aa: CASSLFWAEETQYF
d_call: .
clone_size: .
j_call: TRBJ2-5
v_call: TRBV5-1

cdr3_nt: TGTGCCAGCAGCCGGGACAGCTACGAGCAGTACTTC
cdr3_aa: CASSRDSYEQYF
d_call: TRBD1
clone_size: many
j_call: TRBJ2-7
v_call: TRBV12-3/TRBV12-4

cdr3_nt: TGTGCCAGCAGCTTGAAGTTCGGCGGGGGTCCCAACACCGGGGAGCTGTTTTTT
cdr3_aa: CASSLKFGGGPNTGELFF
d_call: TRBD2
clone_size: .
j_call: TRBJ2-2
v_call: TRBV5-4

cdr3_nt: TGTGCCAGCAGCTTGGGACTTCCCGTTTCTGGAAACACCATATATTTT
cdr3_aa: CASSLGLPVSGNTIYF
d_call: .
clone_size: .
j_call: TRBJ1-3
v_call: TRBV5-6

cdr3_nt: TGTGCCAGCAGTTCCCAGACAGGGAAGGGTGGCTACACCTTC
cdr3_aa: CASSSQTGKGGYTF
d_call: TRBD1
clone_size: once
j_call: TRBJ1-2
v_call: TRBV28

cdr3_nt: TGCGCCAGCAGTGACTCAAGGGGTAGCTATGGCTACACCTTC
cdr3_aa: CASSDSRGSYGYTF
d_call: .
clone_size: few
j_call: TRBJ1-2
v_call: TRBV10-2

cdr3_nt: TGTGCCTGGAGTCGCGATACCCAAGAGACCCAGTACTTC
cdr3_aa: CAWSRDTQETQYF
d_call: .
clone_size: .
j_call: TRBJ2-5
v_call: TRBV30

cdr3_nt: TGTGCCAGCAGCAACCCCCCGGGCACTGAAGCTTTCTTT
cdr3_aa: CASSNPPGTEAFF
d_call: .
clone_size: .
j_call: TRBJ1-1
v_call: TRBV7-2

cdr3_nt: TGTGCCAGCACCCAAACGGGACAGCCTCCGCACGATGGCTACACCTTC
cdr3_aa: CASTQTGQPPHDGYTF
d_call: TRBD1
clone_size: .
j_call: TRBJ1-2
v_call: TRBV3-1/TRBV3-2

cdr3_nt: TGTGCCAGCACTGAATCTGGACAGGAGGGAGGCTACACCTTC
cdr3_aa: CASTESGQEGGYTF
d_call: TRBD1
clone_size: .
j_call: TRBJ1-2
v_call: TRBV2

cdr3_nt: TGTGCCAGCAGTTACAAGACAGGTTTATCCTACGAGCAGTACTTC
cdr3_aa: CASSYKTGLSYEQYF
d_call: .
clone_size: .
j_call: TRBJ2-7
v_call: TRBV6-5

cdr3_nt: TGTGCCAGCAGCGGAACAGGGGTCGCCTACGAGCAGTACTTC
cdr3_aa: CASSGTGVAYEQYF
d_call: TRBD1
clone_size: .
j_call: TRBJ2-7
v_call: TRBV9

cdr3_nt: TGTGCCACCAGCAGAGGTTTGAAAGGGCGAGGGCAGCCCCAGCATTTT
cdr3_aa: CATSRGLKGRGQPQHF
d_call: .
clone_size: .
j_call: TRBJ1-5
v_call: TRBV15

cdr3_nt: TGCAGCGTTCAGAACTATGGCTACACCTTC
cdr3_aa: CSVQNYGYTF
d_call: .
clone_size: .
j_call: TRBJ1-2
v_call: TRBV29-1

cdr3_nt: TGTGCCAGTACCCAAAGACTAGCGGGACCTAGGCGGCAAGAGACCCAGTACTTC
cdr3_aa: CASTQRLAGPRRQETQYF
d_call: TRBD2
clone_size: .
j_call: TRBJ2-5
v_call: TRBV19

cdr3_nt: TGTGCCAGCAGCTACGCCAGCAATGAGCAGTTCTTC
cdr3_aa: CASSYASNEQFF
d_call: .
clone_size: .
j_call: TRBJ2-1
v_call: TRBV7-9

cdr3_nt: TGTGCCAGCAGCTTGGTACCAGGGAACACTGAAGCTTTCTTT
cdr3_aa: CASSLVPGNTEAFF
d_call: .
clone_size: .
j_call: TRBJ1-1
v_call: TRBV11-2

cdr3_nt: TGTGCCAGCGCGACAGGGGCAGTGACTGAAGCTTTCTTT
cdr3_aa: CASATGAVTEAFF
d_call: TRBD1
clone_size: .
j_call: TRBJ1-1
v_call: TRBV12-3/TRBV12-4

cdr3_nt: TGTGCCAGCAGCTCGGCGGGGAACACTGAAGCTTTCTTT
cdr3_aa: CASSSAGNTEAFF
d_call: .
clone_size: once
j_call: TRBJ1-1
v_call: TRBV7-9

cdr3_nt: TGTGCCAGCAGCTTGATGACCCCGGGACTAGCGGGGGCCCGTGAGCAGTTCTTC
cdr3_aa: CASSLMTPGLAGAREQFF
d_call: TRBD2
clone_size: few
j_call: TRBJ2-1
v_call: TRBV5-6

cdr3_nt: TGTGCCAGCAGCCAGGGGGGTGTTTATGGCTACACCTTC
cdr3_aa: CASSQGGVYGYTF
d_call: TRBD1
clone_size: .
j_call: TRBJ1-2
v_call: TRBV11-2

cdr3_nt: TGTGCCAGCAGTGGAACAGGAGAGTATAATTCACCCCTCCACTTT
cdr3_aa: CASSGTGEYNSPLHF
d_call: .
clone_size: .
j_call: TRBJ1-6
v_call: TRBV2

cdr3_nt: TGTGCCAGCAGCTCTACAGGGGGCTATGGCTACACCTTC
cdr3_aa: CASSSTGGYGYTF
d_call: TRBD1
clone_size: once
j_call: TRBJ1-2
v_call: TRBV5-4

cdr3_nt: TGCGCCAGCAGCCCGGGACTAGGTGACTACGAGCAGTACTTC
cdr3_aa: CASSPGLGDYEQYF
d_call: TRBD2
clone_size: .
j_call: TRBJ2-7
v_call: TRBV5-1